This TCR beta chain was documented in a study of blood T cell repertoires in COVID-19. TCRdb keeps only in-frame clones here, not all; method: immunoSEQ multiplex PCR. This sample has under 300,000 clones; approximately 91% occur once, and the top ten carry roughly 2%. The CDR3 is 16 amino acids. Germline V gene data show CDR1 as LGHDT and CDR2 as YNNKEL (reference sequence). V gave up 0 bases and J gave up 3 bases; unmatched junction bases: 4. The chain combines TRBV3-1 (or the pseudogene TRBV3-2) with TRBJ2-3; TRBD1 agrees at 9 bases. The sample comprised peripheral blood. The TCR was taken from a woman aged 40-49 years who had recovered from COVID-19. Here the CDR3 reads CASSQDNRGLTDTQYF. The CDR3 DNA sequence: TGTGCCAGCAGCCAAGATAACAGGGGGCTGACAGATACGCAGTATTTT.